This TCR beta chain is from a study of cytomegalovirus exposure and HLA in healthy donors. General observations from the study: A missense variant in DCLRE1C was later tied to TCR beta V- and J-gene trimming. It was reported in a later analysis that an Asian-associated ancestry cluster showed fewer N-insertions than the 666-donor mean.

PCR primers comprised 60 Vbeta and 13 Jbeta primers. Using immunoSEQ multiplex PCR, the repertoire was profiled, and TCRdb retains in-frame clones only, with some absent. The sample holds 100,000 to 120,000 clones, less than 80% seen once. On this clone itself: Its antigen is unidentified.

V was clipped by 6 bases and J by 4 bases; unmatched bases: 5. The CDR3 runs 14 residues. Germline CDR1 and CDR2: SGHDT and YYEEEE. Each of the donors was a healthy bone marrow donor. Sequenced input: PBMCs. This chain joins TRBV5-6 and TRBJ2-2, with 8 bases identical to TRBD1. This clonotype was obtained from a man aged 25-45 years in good health and CMV-seronegative. DNA of the CDR3: TGTGCCAGCACCAAACAGGGGGGCACCGGGGAGCTGTTTTTT. Translated, it gives CASTKQGGTGELFF.